This T cell receptor (beta chain) came from a study of blood T cell repertoires in COVID-19. This CDR3 has 15 residues. In germline, CDR1 is SGDLS, CDR2 YYNGEE. V lost 0 bases and J lost 4, with 13 bases in between. In the study's own analysis: Reference gene primer amplification yielded estimated nucleated cell counts. Method: immunoSEQ multiplex PCR; TCRdb's copy keeps in-frame clones and lacks some. Clonal size and the V and J genes are those of that table, whereas D and trimming came from the DNA. The sample records approximately 150,000 clones, 70% to 90% being singletons. The clonotype originates from a human donor with acute or convalescent COVID-19. The donor label of this sample is uncertain. The material sequenced was peripheral blood. J is TRBJ1-1 and V is TRBV9, with D hard to call. This CDR3 reads CASSVGMGPGTEAFF. The CDR3 DNA is TGTGCCAGCAGCGTAGGGATGGGTCCGGGCACTGAAGCTTTCTTT.